The next 18 T cell receptor beta chains were all read from a single sample in a study of blood T cell repertoires in COVID-19. The assay was immunoSEQ multiplex PCR, and TCRdb's table has in-frame clones only and misses some. The profile shows fewer than 100,000 clones, about nine tenths of them singletons. Sequenced: peripheral blood. These receptor sequences come from a woman at least 80 years old with acute or convalescent COVID-19.

V gene TRBV3-1 (or the pseudogene TRBV3-2) combines with J gene TRBJ1-5; TRBD1 might be the D (5 bases). The germline V gene encodes CDR1 LGHDT and CDR2 YNNKEL (reference sequence). CDR3 length: 16 residues. Trimming cost V 2 bases and J 1 base, with 12 bases left between them. DNA for the CDR3: TGTGCCAGCAGCCAAAGCAGCCCAGGGAGCAATCAGCCCCAGCATTTT. Translation gives CASSQSSPGSNQPQHF.

This sequence joins TRBV11-2 and TRBJ2-3, with 7 bases matching TRBD2. Unmatched junction bases numbered 9, after V lost 1 base and J lost 2 bases. The CDR3 sequence is 17 residues long. Germline lookup yields CDR1 SGHAT and CDR2 FQNNGV. CDR3 sequence: CASSLGLLADYTDTQYF. CDR3 in DNA: TGTGCCAGCAGCTTAGGTCTCCTAGCGGATTACACAGATACGCAGTATTTT.

The J gene is TRBJ2-7, the V gene TRBV6-5; maybe TRBD2 (6 bases). Germline V gene sequence: CDR1 MNHEY, CDR2 SVGAGI. CDR3 length: 14 amino acids. V lost 0 bases and J lost 4, with 10 bases in between. The DNA of the CDR3 is TGTGCCAGCAGTTACTCGAGTCGGGGGTACGAGCAGTACTTC. This codes for CASSYSSRGYEQYF.

The V call is TRBV12-3 or TRBV12-4, the J call TRBJ1-1, with D unclear. The V end was cut by 6 bases, the J end by 1 base, with 9 bases between. CDR3 size: 13 residues. CDR3 in amino acids: CASREQQNTEAFF. CDR3 in DNA: TGTGCCAGCAGGGAGCAGCAGAACACTGAAGCTTTCTTT.

This clone showed up just a few times. The chain couples TRBV7-6 to TRBJ1-1, with D possibly TRBD1 on 5 matching bases. Germline V lookup: CDR1 SGHVS, CDR2 FNYEAQ. V gave up 1 base and J gave up 1 base, with 7 bases separating them. The CDR3 extends over 14 amino acids. CDR3 amino acids: CASSLDQGNTEAFF. For the CDR3, the DNA is TGTGCCAGCAGCTTAGATCAGGGGAACACTGAAGCTTTCTTT.

This clone has only a few counts. This chain uses TRBV5-4 with TRBJ2-1; 13 bases fit TRBD2. The CDR3 length is 16 residues. J gave up 10 bases and V 3 bases, and 10 bases lay outside the gene matches. Germline loops: CDR1 SGHNT, CDR2 YYREEE (reference sequence). The DNA of the CDR3 is TGTGCCAGCAGCTCCGGCGGACTAGCGGGAGATCTCGAGCAGTTCTTC. Translated, it gives CASSSGGLAGDLEQFF.

The V and J genes are TRBV3-1 (or the pseudogene TRBV3-2) and TRBJ2-5; D possibly corresponds to TRBD2 (6 bases). Germline V CDR1 and CDR2: LGHDT, YNNKEL (reference sequence). The CDR3 covers 14 residues. Trimming took off 4 bases at V and 4 bases at J, with 13 bases between the two ends. CDR3 sequence reads: CASSLLRGLETQYF. The CDR3 nucleotides are TGTGCCAGCAGCCTCCTGCGGGGCTTAGAGACCCAGTACTTC.

There are a few counts of this clone. The chain links TRBV6-2 or TRBV6-3 to TRBJ2-7; possibly TRBD2 for D (5 bases). The germline gives CDR1 MNHEY, CDR2 SVGEGT. The CDR3 has 15 amino acids. V was trimmed by 5 bases and J by 0 bases, leaving 14 bases between them. This chain's CDR3 is CASSHGVGSSYEQYF. In nucleotides, the CDR3 is TGTGCCAGCAGTCACGGGGTGGGTAGCTCCTACGAGCAGTACTTC.

The chain combines TRBV27 with TRBJ1-6; 7 bases map to TRBD1. Germline CDR1 MNHEY, CDR2 SMNVEV (reference sequence). V shed 4 bases and J 5 bases; nucleotides not matched to a gene: 17. This CDR3 has 19 residues. In DNA, the CDR3 is TGTGCCAGCAGTTCACTCACCCTTACCCACAGGGGCAATAATTCACCCCTCCACTTT. This codes for CASSSLTLTHRGNNSPLHF.

The chain employs TRBV28 and TRBJ2-1; perhaps TRBD1 as D (6 bases). The germline CDR1 and CDR2 sequences are MDHEN and SYDVKM. Between the trimmed V and J ends, which lost 7 bases and 8 bases, there was a span of 15 bases. The CDR3 spans 13 residues. CDR3 sequence: CASMDTGLDEQFF. Here the CDR3 DNA reads TGTGCCAGCATGGATACAGGGTTGGATGAGCAGTTCTTC.

The rearrangement uses TRBV27 and TRBJ2-7; D might be TRBD2 (5 bases). The CDR3 sequence is 11 residues long. In germline, CDR1 is MNHEY, CDR2 SMNVEV (reference sequence). V gave up 7 bases and J gave up 4 bases, with 8 bases separating them. CDR3 region: CASKRGYEQYF. As DNA, the CDR3 is TGTGCCAGCAAACGAGGGTACGAGCAGTACTTC.

The chain has TRBV28 and TRBJ1-5; tentative D call: TRBD1 (5 bases). CDR3 length: 12 residues. Trimming stripped 5 bases from V and 7 bases from J, with 9 bases between. Germline CDR1 and CDR2: MDHEN and SYDVKM. CDR3 DNA: TGTGCCAGCAGTCTGGGACTCCAGCCCCAGCATTTT. Translated: CASSLGLQPQHF.

V is TRBV7-6 and J is TRBJ2-2, with D tentatively TRBD2 (6 bases). V lost 6 bases and J 4 bases, leaving 15 bases between the germline ends. The CDR3 runs to 15 residues. From germline, CDR1 is SGHVS and CDR2 FNYEAQ. The DNA of the CDR3 is TGTGCCAGCAGTTCGGGGGTACAGAGCACCGGGGAGCTGTTTTTT. This codes for CASSSGVQSTGELFF.

The chain links TRBV3-1 (or the pseudogene TRBV3-2) to TRBJ2-3, with TRBD2 identical over 10 bases. Germline V CDR1 and CDR2: LGHDT, YNNKEL (reference sequence). The CDR3 is made up of 15 amino acids. Unmatched junction bases numbered 9, after V lost 7 bases and J lost 5 bases. CDR3 coding DNA: TGTGCCAGCAACCTAGCGGGGGCCCGAAGAGATACGCAGTATTTT. It translates to CASNLAGARRDTQYF.

The J gene is TRBJ2-1, the V gene TRBV9; 8 bases are a match to TRBD2. The CDR3 spans 17 residues. Per the germline V gene, CDR1 is SGDLS and CDR2 is YYNGEE. Trimming at V came to 0 bases and at J to 1 base, leaving 6 bases not matched to a gene. The CDR3 loop reads CASSVASGGRSYNEQFF. In DNA, the CDR3 is TGTGCCAGCAGCGTAGCTAGTGGCGGGAGGTCCTACAATGAGCAGTTCTTC. Together with reference TRBV9 and TRBJ2-1, the CDR3 gives the full variable domain: DSGVTQTPKHLITATGQRVTLRCSPRSGDLSVYWYQQSLDQGLQFLIQYYNGEERAKGNILERFSAQQFPDLHSELNLSSLELGDSALYFCASSVASGGRSYNEQFFGPGTRLTVL.

This chain connects TRBV14 to TRBJ1-1; 7 bases agree with TRBD1. Germline values: CDR1 SGHDN, CDR2 FVKESK. Trimming at V came to 4 bases and at J to 3 bases, leaving 5 bases not matched to a gene. This CDR3 contains 14 residues. The CDR3 sequence: CASSPRGSYTEAFF. The CDR3 DNA reads as TGTGCCAGCAGCCCCAGGGGGTCTTACACTGAAGCTTTCTTT. Using reference TRBV14 and TRBJ1-1 for the parts outside the CDR3, the full variable domain is EAGVTQFPSHSVIEKGQTVTLRCDPISGHDNLYWYRRVMGKEIKFLLHFVKESKQDESGMPNNRFLAERTGGTYSTLKVQPAELEDSGVYFCASSPRGSYTEAFFGQGTRLTVV.

The J gene is TRBJ1-2, the V gene TRBV25-1; no clear D. The CDR3 loop spans 13 amino acids. Germline V gene data show CDR1 as MGHDK and CDR2 as SYGVNS. Trimming shortened V by 5 bases and J by 8 bases, and 15 bases separated the two germline ends. The CDR3 DNA reads as TGTGCCAGCAGTCTTTACGGACTTGGGGGCTACACCTTC. This gives the protein CASSLYGLGGYTF.

V is TRBV14 and J is TRBJ1-3, with a weak D call TRBD1 (5 bases). Germline CDR1 and CDR2: SGHDN and FVKESK. The CDR3 runs 15 residues. The V gene lost 1 base and the J gene lost 0 bases, with 7 bases spanning the gap. The CDR3 nucleotides read TGTGCCAGCAGCCAAGTCAGGGCCTCTGGAAACACCATATATTTT. Protein product: CASSQVRASGNTIYF.